This paragraph reports one T cell receptor (beta chain). This sample is part of a study of shared clonotypes between healthy human individuals. Trimming took 0 bases from V and 9 from J, leaving 24 bases between them. The CDR3 loop spans 18 amino acids. Looked up from germline, CDR1 is SEHNR and CDR2 is FQNEAQ (reference sequence). Clones were read by immunoSEQ multiplex PCR, and TCRdb kept only the in-frame ones, dropping some. The sample has around 510,000 clones, 95% to 97% seen once. Negatively enriched CD4+ T cells were divided by CD45RA into naive and memory. Material for sequencing was naive CD4+ T cells sorted from blood. Indicated subset: CD45RA+ positively selected. This chain joins TRBV7-9 and TRBJ2-1; possibly TRBD2 for D (6 bases). This clonotype was sampled from a woman aged 30 to 39 in good health. CDR3 DNA: TGTGCCAGCAGCTTAGCGAATGGGGAGGCACGGTTGTCCGGTGAGCAGTTCTTC. It translates to CASSLANGEARLSGEQFF.